The present T cell receptor (beta chain) was sequenced within a study of cytomegalovirus exposure and HLA in healthy donors. Notes on the study in general: Other equally common chains were less clonally expanded than HLA-associated TCR beta chains, a later analysis showed. Earlier findings revealed that most TCR beta V segments proved productive either about 87% or about 30% of the time. The authors enumerated under 200 TCR beta chains as linked to cytomegalovirus. Later on, a genetic analysis was performed. It linked a missense variant in DCLRE1C with V- and J-gene trimming of TCR beta.

Note on this clone: As yet, its antigen is unknown.

The PCR was carried out with 60 Vbeta primers and 13 Jbeta primers. Using immunoSEQ multiplex PCR, the repertoire was profiled, and TCRdb retains in-frame clones only, with some absent. The table includes fewer than 65,000 clones, more than 75% detected once. The CDR3 is 12 amino acids. Trimming removed 4 bases from V and 6 bases from J, with 10 bases in between. Per germline, CDR1 WSHSY and CDR2 SAAADI. The origin of this receptor is a man aged 18 to 29 in good health and CMV-seronegative. Sequenced input: PBMCs. The rearrangement links TRBV10-2 to TRBJ2-7; TRBD2 is a possible D gene (5 bases). CDR3 in amino acids: CASSGRGLEQYF. In DNA, the CDR3 is TGCGCCAGCAGTGGTCGAGGGCTCGAGCAGTACTTC.